This T cell receptor (beta chain) was sequenced in a study of T cell responses to AZD1222 COVID-19 vaccine. Whole-study findings and limits: Seropositive AZD1222 recipients at baseline numbered only five or six. In a largely white British group with more females than males, clonal diversity was possibly underestimated.

The repertoire was sequenced with immunoSEQ multiplex PCR; TCRdb's copy has only in-frame clones and lacks some. The table has a few hundred thousand clones, approximately 95% seen once; the top ten hold around 0.58%. With regard to this clone: No antigen is known for it.

The CDR3 is 15 amino acids. Germline loops: CDR1 MNHEY, CDR2 SVGAGI. Trimming shortened V by 10 bases and J by 0 bases, and 16 bases separated the two germline ends. Source: peripheral blood, taken on day 0 of AZD1222 vaccination. This chain connects TRBV6-5 to TRBJ2-1; maybe TRBD2 (6 bases). The sequence came from an adult in good health. The CDR3 DNA reads TGTGCCACCGTGGGGCGGGGTAGCTCCTACAATGAGCAGTTCTTC. It yields the protein CATVGRGSSYNEQFF.